One and the same sample provided the 24 T cell receptor beta chains below, sequenced in a study of neurological immune-mediated disorders. TCRdb re-called the 5' RACE reads with MiXCR, one entry per CDR3 protein. The sample lists roughly 66,000 distinct CDR3 sequences; roughly 4.9% were seen once. The sequencing sample was made of PBMCs. The source of these receptors is a woman aged 70 to 79 with multiple sclerosis.

This clonotype was found many times. V and J are TRBV4-3 and TRBJ2-2; D not resolved. CDR3 length: 16 residues. Trimming took off 0 bases at V and 7 bases at J, with 15 bases between the two ends. Germline V lookup: CDR1 LGHNA, CDR2 YSLEER. Here the CDR3 DNA reads TGCGCCAGCAGCCAAGATATGAATAGGGTTAACGGGGAGCTGTTTTTT. It encodes CASSQDMNRVNGELFF.

This CDR3 is CSARDQEGKGYNEQFF. The CDR3 DNA sequence: TGCAGTGCTAGAGATCAGGAGGGAAAGGGGTACAATGAGCAGTTCTTC. The chain has TRBV20-1 and TRBJ2-1; a weak D match, TRBD2 (6 bases). V lost 0 bases to trimming and J lost 4 bases, with 16 bases between them. Germline V lookup: CDR1 DFQATT, CDR2 SNEGSKA (reference sequence). This CDR3 spans 16 amino acids.

Many counts were recorded for this clonotype. The genes are TRBV10-3 and TRBJ1-1; D unclear. This CDR3 has 13 amino acids. Germline V gene lookup returns CDR1 ENHRY and CDR2 SYGVKD. Deletions cut 3 bases from V and 1 base from J, with 6 bases between. DNA for the CDR3: TGTGCCATCAGTGATCGGGGGAACACTGAAGCTTTCTTT. As protein: CAISDRGNTEAFF.

The table lists this clonotype with many counts. The rearrangement joins TRBV7-2 to TRBJ1-2; tentatively, D is TRBD1 (5 bases). The CDR3 is 12 amino acids. Germline values: CDR1 SGHTA, CDR2 FQGNSA. Trimming left V 5 bases short and J 5 bases short, with 9 bases between. The CDR3 here is CASSQRGYGYTF. In nucleotides, the CDR3 is TGTGCCAGCAGCCAGCGGGGGTATGGCTACACCTTC.

This clonotype was counted at least ten times. The chain links TRBV20-1 to TRBJ1-1, with TRBD1 matching over 7 bases. There are 14 residues in the CDR3. Losses at the gene ends were 3 bases for V and 3 bases for J; bases not matched to a gene: 7. The germline gives CDR1 DFQATT, CDR2 SNEGSKA (reference sequence). The chain's CDR3 is CSARRQGYDTEAFF. The CDR3 coding sequence is TGCAGTGCTAGGAGACAGGGATATGACACTGAAGCTTTCTTT.

In its sample, this clonotype was seen many times. The chain is built from TRBV12-3 or TRBV12-4 and TRBJ1-2, with unresolved D. V lost 1 base and J lost 6, with 12 bases in between. CDR3 length equals 14 residues. The CDR3 coding sequence is TGTGCCAGCAGTTTAGATTTGGGGAAGGATGGCTACACCTTC. The encoded protein is CASSLDLGKDGYTF.

The chain is built from TRBV18 and TRBJ2-1; 9 bases line up with TRBD1. Germline V gene data show CDR1 as KGHSH and CDR2 as LQKENI. V was clipped by 6 bases and J by 3 bases; unmatched bases: 6. The CDR3 totals 15 residues. CDR3 coding DNA: TGTGCCAGCTCGGGGGACAGGGCAAACTACAATGAGCAGTTCTTC. Encoded protein: CASSGDRANYNEQFF.

Only a few counts were recorded for this clonotype. The rearrangement joins TRBV6-2 or TRBV6-3 to TRBJ1-5, with 7 bases aligning to TRBD1. The CDR3 totals 16 residues. CDR1 is MNHEY, CDR2 SVGEGT, per germline. With 6 bases clipped from V and 3 bases from J, the junction kept 11 bases outside the gene matches. The DNA of the CDR3 is TGTGCCAGCAGGCGAACCGGGACAGACTACAATCAGCCCCAGCATTTT. Translation gives CASRRTGTDYNQPQHF.

In its sample, this clonotype was seen many times. The gene calls are TRBV5-1 and TRBJ1-5; 7 bases map to TRBD1. Germline V gene lookup returns CDR1 SGHRS and CDR2 YFSETQ. This CDR3 comprises 15 residues. Losses at the gene ends were 5 bases for V and 4 bases for J; bases not matched to a gene: 9. The CDR3 sequence: CASRSGTDQNQPQHF. CDR3 sequence (DNA): TGCGCCAGCAGGTCCGGGACAGACCAAAATCAGCCCCAGCATTTT.

This clonotype showed up many times. V usage is TRBV20-1 and J usage is TRBJ2-1; D is possibly TRBD2 (5 bases). V lost 3 bases and J lost 0, with 9 bases in between. This CDR3 contains 14 residues. Looked up from germline, CDR1 is DFQATT and CDR2 is SNEGSKA (reference sequence). The CDR3 nucleotides read TGCAGTGCTAGCAAGCGGTTCTCCTACAATGAGCAGTTCTTC. Amino acid sequence: CSASKRFSYNEQFF.

This clonotype was seen many times. This chain connects TRBV29-1 to TRBJ2-7, with D possibly matching TRBD1 (7 bases). From germline, CDR1 is SQVTM and CDR2 ANQGSEA. Trimming pared 6 bases from V and 2 bases from J, leaving 17 bases between. This CDR3 spans 14 amino acids. The CDR3: CSVGWRGLAYEQYF. The CDR3 DNA is TGCAGCGTCGGGTGGAGGGGGCTGGCCTACGAGCAGTACTTC.

This clonotype has at least ten counts. The rearrangement links TRBV24-1 to TRBJ2-1, with 11 nucleotides matching TRBD2. The ends lost 7 bases at V and 3 bases at J; junction bases unmatched: 1. Per germline, CDR1 KGHDR and CDR2 SFDVKD. This CDR3 contains 14 residues. CDR3 nucleotides: TGTGCCACCAGCGGGACTAGCGGCTACAATGAGCAGTTCTTC. This encodes CATSGTSGYNEQFF.

This clonotype was observed at least ten times. The chain couples TRBV5-1 to TRBJ2-7; 13 nucleotides match TRBD2. The germline V gene encodes CDR1 SGHRS and CDR2 YFSETQ. With 2 bases clipped from V and 13 bases from J, the junction kept 6 bases outside the gene matches. The CDR3 has 13 residues. DNA of the CDR3: TGCGCCAGCAGCTTAGGACTAGCGGGAGCCCCCTACTTC. This encodes CASSLGLAGAPYF. Variable domain in full (rest from reference TRBV5-1 and TRBJ2-7): KAGVTQTPRYLIKTRGQQVTLSCSPISGHRSVSWYQQTPGQGLQFLFEYFSETQRNKGNFPGRFSGRQFSNSRSEMNVSTLELGDSALYLCASSLGLAGAPYFGPGTRLTVT.

This clonotype has ten or more counts. As DNA, the CDR3 is TGTGCCAGCAGCCAAGCGTGGTACTCCTACAATGAGCAGTTCTTC. It translates to CASSQAWYSYNEQFF. The V call is TRBV3-1, the J call TRBJ2-1; D remains unclear. The CDR3 covers 15 residues. Germline values: CDR1 LGHDT, CDR2 YNNKEL (reference sequence). Trimming removed 1 base at V and 0 bases at J, with 7 bases between.

The V and J genes are TRBV15 and TRBJ2-5; D uncertain. CDR3 size: 12 residues. V lost 3 bases, J lost 3 bases, and 5 bases lay in between. CDR1 is LNHNV, CDR2 YYDKDF, per germline (reference sequence). The CDR3 region is CATSSHEETQYF. CDR3 DNA sequence: TGTGCCACCAGCAGCCATGAAGAGACCCAGTACTTC.

CDR3 nucleotide sequence: TGTGCCAGCAGCCCTTACTCAGCGGGGGCCTACGAGCAGTACTTC. Translating gives CASSPYSAGAYEQYF. The V call is TRBV5-6, the J call TRBJ2-7, with 8 positions matching TRBD2. There are 15 residues in the CDR3. With 4 bases clipped from V and 2 bases from J, the junction kept 8 bases outside the gene matches. CDR1 and CDR2 (germline): SGHDT, YYEEEE.

This clonotype was recorded many times. J is TRBJ1-4 and V is TRBV25-1, with D unresolved. Germline V lookup: CDR1 MGHDK, CDR2 SYGVNS. The germline V and J ends were trimmed by 7 bases and 4 bases, with 13 bases remaining between them. The CDR3 sequence is 14 residues long. The CDR3 here is CASIHDQDNEKLFF. In DNA form, the CDR3 reads TGTGCCAGCATCCATGACCAGGATAATGAAAAACTGTTTTTT.

This clonotype was found a few times. The rearrangement links TRBV7-2 to TRBJ1-5, with 7 bases fitting TRBD1. Germline CDR1 and CDR2: SGHTA and FQGNSA. V trimming: 4 bases; J trimming: 4 bases; junction bases outside the gene matches: 7. The CDR3 runs to 15 residues. The DNA of the CDR3 is TGTGCCAGCAGCTCCCGACAGGGTTCGAATCAGCCCCAGCATTTT. It yields the protein CASSSRQGSNQPQHF.

The CDR3 sequence: CAWSQTSGVGEQFF. CDR3 nucleotide sequence: TGTGCCTGGAGTCAGACTAGCGGAGTAGGTGAGCAGTTCTTC. The chain uses TRBV30 and TRBJ2-1; 9 bases line up with TRBD2. V shed 2 bases, J shed 9 bases, and the junction held 8 bases outside the gene matches. Germline CDR1 is GTSNPN and CDR2 is SVGIG (reference sequence). This CDR3 comprises 14 residues.

There are many counts of this clonotype. This chain links TRBV12-3 or TRBV12-4 with TRBJ2-1; D may be TRBD1 (5 bases). This CDR3 region has 13 residues. Deletions cut 4 bases from V and 16 bases from J, with 20 bases between. This chain's CDR3 is CASSSHPQGLIFF. The CDR3 DNA is TGTGCCAGCAGTTCCCATCCGCAGGGCTTAATCTTCTTC.

A few counts support this clonotype. The chain couples TRBV20-1 to TRBJ1-1; maybe TRBD1 (6 bases). Per the germline V gene, CDR1 is DFQATT and CDR2 is SNEGSKA (reference sequence). This CDR3 spans 15 amino acids. Trimming shortened V by 2 bases and J by 7 bases, and 20 bases separated the two germline ends. This CDR3 reads CSARLPGALSLEAFF. DNA of the CDR3: TGCAGTGCTAGATTACCGGGGGCGCTTTCCCTTGAAGCTTTCTTT.

This clonotype appeared many times. This CDR3 reads CSVEDRDRTYYEQYF. As DNA, the CDR3 is TGCAGCGTTGAAGATCGGGACAGGACCTACTACGAGCAGTACTTC. J is TRBJ2-7 and V is TRBV29-1; 8 bases line up with TRBD1. This CDR3 spans 15 amino acids. Trimming at V came to 0 bases and at J to 3 bases, leaving 7 bases not matched to a gene. Germline V lookup: CDR1 SQVTM, CDR2 ANQGSEA.

This clonotype was detected ten times or more. The V call is TRBV5-6, the J call TRBJ1-6, with D possibly being TRBD1 (5 bases). Trimming pared 1 base from V and 9 bases from J, leaving 17 bases between. The CDR3 length is 16 residues. Germline CDR1 reads SGHDT; CDR2 reads YYEEEE. As DNA, the CDR3 is TGTGCCAGCAGCTTGAATTGGGGACTGATGGGTTCACCCCTCCACTTT. As protein: CASSLNWGLMGSPLHF.

This clonotype was picked up many times. This rearrangement joins TRBV15 to TRBJ2-3, with 11 positions matching TRBD2. CDR3 length: 18 amino acids. The junction had 8 bases not matched to a gene; V was cut back by 0 bases and J by 3 bases. CDR1 and CDR2 from the germline V gene are LNHNV and YYDKDF (reference sequence). In nucleotides, the CDR3 is TGTGCCACCAGCAGAGATCCGACTAGCGGGACTAGGACAGATACGCAGTATTTT. As protein: CATSRDPTSGTRTDTQYF. The full variable domain, completed using reference TRBV15 and TRBJ2-3, is DAMVIQNPRYQVTQFGKPVTLSCSQTLNHNVMYWYQQKSSQAPKLLFHYYDKDFNNEADTPDNFQSRRPNTSFCFLDIRSPGLGDTAMYLCATSRDPTSGTRTDTQYFGPGTRLTVL.